A single count supports the clone carrying this TCR beta chain. V lost 1 base to trimming and J lost 3 bases, with 7 bases between them. The length of the CDR3 is 13 residues. CDR1 MGHRA and CDR2 YSYEKL come from the germline V gene. These data come from a study of TIL therapy for anti-PD-1-resistant metastatic lung cancer. About the research overall: Patients had a median age of almost 55 years (range roughly 38-75).

Sample time point: pre-treatment sample, taken before nivolumab and TIL therapy. Enrollment ran from late 2017 to early 2020. Sequencing used immunoSEQ v3. Sequencing depth was 1.5 million to 2 million read pairs for survey level, roughly 4.5-6 million for deep. The protocol was immunoSEQ multiplex PCR, while the TCRdb copy is restricted to in-frame clones and leaves out a portion. The sample has just over 45,000 clones; less than 80% are singletons. The chain carries TRBV4-1 and TRBJ2-7; D unresolved. The source was blood, collected at baseline. The sequence was collected from a man between 70 and 80 years old with non-small cell lung cancer. The CDR3 DNA reads TGCGCCAGCAGCCAAGTTGGAAGCTACGAGCAGTACTTC. Translation: CASSQVGSYEQYF.